These T cell receptor beta chains were read from a single sample in a study of shared clonotypes between healthy human individuals. TCRdb keeps only in-frame clones here, not all; method: immunoSEQ multiplex PCR. Seen here are fewer than 1.8 million clones, approximately 98.5% observed once, and the top ten hold approximately 0.4%. The sequenced sample was naive CD4+ T cells sorted from blood. The source of these receptors is a young man in good health. CDR3s include the opening cysteine and the closing phenylalanine or tryptophan. Fields, in order: clone size, J gene, V gene, D gene, CDR3 DNA, CDR3 protein. D genes are given only for firm matches. Clone sizes are given selectively: once, few, many, or a class where the clone is expanded.

. TRBJ2-3 TRBV7-6 TRBD2 TGTGCCAGCAGCTCCCGGACTAGCGGGACCACAGATACGCAGTATTTT CASSSRTSGTTDTQYF
. TRBJ2-7 TRBV6-5 . TGTGCCAGCAGTTACTCGGAAGCCTACGACGAGCAGTACTTC CASSYSEAYDEQYF
. TRBJ2-1 TRBV19 TRBD2 TGTGCCAGTAGAGAAGCGGGAGGACCCTACAATGAGCAGTTCTTC CASREAGGPYNEQFF
. TRBJ2-5 TRBV10-3 TRBD2 TGTGCCATCAGTGAGTCGTCGGGAGGGCCGGAGACCCAGTACTTC CAISESSGGPETQYF
. TRBJ1-5 TRBV2 . TGTGCCAGCAGTTACAGGGATGGAGTAAATCAGCCCCAGCATTTT CASSYRDGVNQPQHF
. TRBJ1-5 TRBV7-2 . TGTGCCAGCAGCTTAGCCGGAGCGCCCCAGCATTTT CASSLAGAPQHF
. TRBJ2-2 TRBV27 . TGTGCCAGCAGTTTAAATTCTCGACTGAACACCGGGGAGCTGTTTTTT CASSLNSRLNTGELFF
. TRBJ1-1 TRBV7-6 TRBD1 TGTGCCAGCAGCCGGACAGGGGAAGCTTTCTTT CASSRTGEAFF
. TRBJ2-5 TRBV9 TRBD2 TGTGCCAGCAGCGTATCTTCCGGGGCTAGCGGGAGAGAGACCCAGTACTTC CASSVSSGASGRETQYF
. TRBJ2-2 TRBV7-8 . TGTGCCAGCAGCTTAATTGGGGAGCTGTTTTTT CASSLIGELFF
. TRBJ2-7 TRBV11-2 TRBD2 TGTGCCAGCAGCTTGATCCCGGGAGGGACCTACGAGCAGTACTTC CASSLIPGGTYEQYF
. TRBJ1-5 TRBV19 TRBD1 TGTGCCAGTAGTACGAAACGGACAGGGTATCAGCCCCAGCATTTT CASSTKRTGYQPQHF
once TRBJ2-1 TRBV9 TRBD2 TGTGCCAGCAGCGTAGCTCCGGGAGGGTACAATGAGCAGTTCTTC CASSVAPGGYNEQFF
. TRBJ2-7 TRBV5-1 TRBD2 TGCGCCAGCAGCGAGACTAGCGACCGATTCTCCTACGAGCAGTACTTC CASSETSDRFSYEQYF
. TRBJ1-5 TRBV28 . TGTGCCAGCAGTTCCACAGGGACAAATCAGCCCCAGCATTTT CASSSTGTNQPQHF
once TRBJ1-1 TRBV28 TRBD1 TGTGCCAGCAGCTTACAGGGGTTGGGCACTGAAGCTTTCTTT CASSLQGLGTEAFF
. TRBJ1-2 TRBV5-1 TRBD1 TGCGCCAGCAGCGGGGCCGGGACAGGAAATAACTATGGCTACACCTTC CASSGAGTGNNYGYTF
. TRBJ2-7 TRBV11-2 TRBD2 TGTGCCAGCAGCGGGACTACGGGGACCTACGAGCAGTACTTC CASSGTTGTYEQYF
. TRBJ2-3 TRBV4-3 TRBD2 TGCGCCAGCAGCCAAGATTGGCTAGCGGGACACACAGATACGCAGTATTTT CASSQDWLAGHTDTQYF
. TRBJ2-3 TRBV7-3 TRBD1 TGTGCCAGCAGCTTAGGCCGGGACAGGGTCACAGATACGCAGTATTTT CASSLGRDRVTDTQYF
. TRBJ2-7 TRBV19 . TGTGGCCCTTCGGGGTTCCGTTTAGACTACGAGCAGTACTTC CGPSGFRLDYEQYF
. TRBJ2-7 TRBV7-9 TRBD2 TGTGCCAGCAGCTCGACTAGCGGGGGTGTTATCGAGCAGTACTTC CASSSTSGGVIEQYF
. TRBJ1-1 TRBV4-1 . TGCGCCAGCAGCCACTCCTTGAGGGTCATGAACCGGACTGAAGCTTTCTTT CASSHSLRVMNRTEAFF
. TRBJ2-4 TRBV11-2 . TGTGCCAGCAGCCCTCTCGGGGGAATTCAGTACTTC CASSPLGGIQYF
. TRBJ2-7 TRBV29-1 TRBD2 TGCAGCGTTCCGACTAGCGGGAGGGGCGAGCAGTACTTC CSVPTSGRGEQYF
once TRBJ2-5 TRBV18 TRBD1 TGTGCCAGCTCACAGGGGGCCCAAGAGACCCAGTACTTC CASSQGAQETQYF
. TRBJ2-7 TRBV18 . TGTGCCAGCTCACCATATAGCAGCTACGAGCAGTACTTC CASSPYSSYEQYF
. TRBJ1-1 TRBV7-9 TRBD1 TGTGCCAGCAGCTTAGGGGACAGGGGAGGGACTGAAGCTTTCTTT CASSLGDRGGTEAFF